These T cell receptor beta chains were read from a single sample in a study of T cells after posttransplantation cyclophosphamide. The data were produced by immunoSEQ multiplex PCR, yet TCRdb's version contains in-frame clones alone and is incomplete. The table lists fewer than 40,000 clones, with no singletons. Sequences were obtained from PBMCs. Source of these receptors: a woman aged 45-65 years in good health and a related stem cell transplant donor. Each CDR3 is given with its conserved first and last residue. Each record gives: V gene, CDR3 protein.

>TRBV6-6
CASTPGAYEQYF
>TRBV2
CASTRTGNYGYTF
>TRBV2
CASGSRFYEQYF
>TRBV6-5
CATCRAGKNSPLHF
>TRBV14
CASSQIRGIGTEAFF
>TRBV28
CASIRAGVPEAFF
>TRBV28
CASSFRAGRSEQYF
>TRBV10-3
CAISESGVPQPQHF
>TRBV4-1
CASSQRDSRRSEQYF
>TRBV28
CASGLAGGVKIQYF
>TRBV4-3
CASSQGTGGLQETQYF
>TRBV15
CATSLSLADNEQFF
>TRBV6-1
CASIRRAEDGYTF
>TRBV11-2
CASSRYEQYF
>TRBV12-2
CASRPRTGDTDTQYF
>TRBV28
CASSLTSGGRHEQYF
>TRBV5-6
CASTLGQGGTEAFF
>TRBV5-1
CASSFRGVGEKLFF
>TRBV15
CATIPRGQGIDYEQYF
>TRBV6-5
CASSYSSGGAYEQYF
>TRBV7-2
CASSPRTDYEQYF
>TRBV5-1
CASSSGQEIHEQYF
>TRBV29-1
CSVEIVNRDEQYF
>TRBV6-6
CASTRPGVDEQYF
>TRBV7-3
CASSPGLGNIQYF
>TRBV19
CASSIRQTSGNTIYF
>TRBV30
CAWSVHQAYGYTF
>TRBV7-3
CASSLKGQGHEQYF
>TRBV7-9
CASSLAGDYGYTF
>TRBV28
CASSVGGEKLFF
>TRBV10-1
CASTLQGAGETQYF
>TRBV19
CASSVQAGGHQPQHF
>TRBV9
CASSVGSVNQPQHF
>TRBV30
CAWSRGGTPYEQYF
>TRBV28
CASSLVGRDQHGYTF
>TRBV5-4
CASSFGTGPTTRTGELFF
>TRBV2
CASTGYWNTEAFF
>TRBV14
CASSHGTLAYEQYF
>TRBV6-6
CASSYSTGDQQYF
>TRBV13
CASSPIGGVNTEAFF
>TRBV6-5
CASSAHRGSGETQYF
>TRBV5-1
CASSLVWGLGYTF
>TRBV27
CASSFLRGGSPLTDTQYF
>TRBV7-3
CASSSRIRLDTQYF
>TRBV7-8
CASRTRTGNREQYF
>TRBV28
CASRSTGNQPQHF
>TRBV5-1
CASSLVGAPYSGYTF
>TRBV5-1
CASTIGGLGNTEAFF
>TRBV6-1
CASSLRGRRIDEQYF
>TRBV28
CASGGSGTGNQPQHF
>TRBV2
CASSESAGGREKLFF
>TRBV11-2
CASSSGTVGNTGELFF
>TRBV5-5
CASSLTGAGETQYF
>TRBV4-3
CASSQDGTTWAEQYF
>TRBV7-3
CASSLSGNTEAFF
>TRBV2
CASREEGATEAFF
>TRBV21-1
CASSKARSNQPQHF
>TRBV6-5
CASSSPGQKTYEQYF
>TRBV19
CASSMVRASTEAFF
>TRBV5-8
CASSPSYEQYF